The rows below give T cell receptor beta chains drawn from one sample of a study of blood T cell repertoires in COVID-19. Assay: immunoSEQ multiplex PCR; the TCRdb copy retains only in-frame clones and omits some. This table has about 100,000 clones, 70% to 80% appearing once. The sample comprised peripheral blood. These receptors originate from a man in his 70s with active or convalescent COVID-19. CDR3s include the opening cysteine and the closing phenylalanine or tryptophan. D genes are given only for firm matches. Part of the rows lack a size; the others show once, few, many or a class for expanded clones.

clone size	D gene	V gene	J gene	CDR3 DNA	CDR3 protein
-	TRBD1	TRBV4-1	TRBJ1-4	TGCGCCAGCAGCCCCGGGACAGGGAATGAAAAACTGTTTTTT	CASSPGTGNEKLFF
-	TRBD1	TRBV2	TRBJ1-2	TGTGCCAGCTTTCCTGGACAGGGGGTCCTTTATGGCTACACCTTC	CASFPGQGVLYGYTF
-	-	TRBV30	TRBJ2-5	TGTGCCTGTTCCCTGGCTCAAGAGACCCAGTACTTC	CACSLAQETQYF
-	TRBD1	TRBV11-2	TRBJ2-7	TGTGCCAGCAGCTTCAGACAGGGCGGCTACGAGCAGTACTTC	CASSFRQGGYEQYF
-	-	TRBV28	TRBJ1-5	TGTGCCAGCAGTTTAGCCACTCACTCCCAGCCCCAGCATTTT	CASSLATHSQPQHF
-	TRBD2	TRBV7-6	TRBJ2-1	TGTGCCAGCAGCTTGGGACTAACCTCTGAGGGGGAGCAGTTCTTC	CASSLGLTSEGEQFF
-	TRBD1	TRBV19	TRBJ1-2	TGTGCCAGTAGTATCCGAGACAGGGGGCTCTTGGGCTACACCTTC	CASSIRDRGLLGYTF
-	TRBD2	TRBV24-1	TRBJ2-1	TGTGCCACCAGTGATGTGGGACTAGCGGGAGGGAGGGGTGAGCAGTTCTTC	CATSDVGLAGGRGEQFF
-	-	TRBV4-3	TRBJ2-1	TGCGCCAGCAGCTATATCCTGGGAGATTACAATGAGCAGTTCTTC	CASSYILGDYNEQFF
-	-	TRBV7-9	TRBJ2-7	TGTGCCAGCAGCTTAGTCGGAGCCTACGAGCAGTACTTC	CASSLVGAYEQYF
few	-	TRBV6-2/TRBV6-3	TRBJ2-1	TGTGCCAGCAGTTACTCGGGGCTGTGGGCGCAAAAGTTCTTC	CASSYSGLWAQKFF
-	-	TRBV21-1	TRBJ1-2	TGTGCCAGCAGCAAAGTACGTACAGGGGGCTGCCACGTCTACGGCTACACCTTC	CASSKVRTGGCHVYGYTF
once	-	TRBV2	TRBJ2-5	TGTGCCAGCGGCCCGTCCCAAGAGACCCAGTACTTC	CASGPSQETQYF
-	TRBD1	TRBV5-1	TRBJ2-5	TGCGCCAGCAGCTTGGTTGGGACAGGCACCGTGATTCCAGAGACCCAGTACTTC	CASSLVGTGTVIPETQYF
-	-	TRBV24-1	TRBJ1-1	TGTGCCACCAGTGATCACCCCACCGGGACTGAAGCTTTCTTT	CATSDHPTGTEAFF
-	TRBD2	TRBV11-1	TRBJ2-1	TGTGCCAGCAGCTTAGTAGCGGGAGCCTACAATGAGCAGTTCTTC	CASSLVAGAYNEQFF
-	-	TRBV18	TRBJ1-2	TGTGCCAGCTCCCAATCAGGGGAAAACTATGGCTACACCTTC	CASSQSGENYGYTF